The clone carrying this TCR beta chain was counted at least ten times. Per germline, CDR1 KGHSH and CDR2 LQKENI. V lost 3 bases, J lost 8 bases, and 13 bases lay in between. The CDR3 spans 13 residues. This entry belongs to a study of regulatory T cells in long-lasting Graves disease. Assembly of TCR beta libraries relied on iRepertoire HTBI primers together with Arm-PCR of CDR3 regions. TCRdb reprocessed the multiplex PCR reads with MiXCR, giving one entry per CDR3 protein. The sample lists about 620,000 distinct CDR3 sequences, 16% occurring once. The sample's time point: newly diagnosed GD, antithyroid drugs for less than 3 months. The TCR library was made from RNA that had been extracted from PBMCs in TRIzol. Roughly 9 milliliters of peripheral blood went into EDTA tubes. The same data also went into a second study, on T cells in Graves' hyperthyroidism and ophthalmopathy.

Sequenced here: peripheral blood mononuclear cells (PBMCs), sampled at new diagnosis, from a patient treated with antithyroid drugs. The source is a woman aged 25-40 years with Graves disease. This rearrangement joins TRBV18 to TRBJ1-1, with D unresolved. Here the CDR3 reads CASSPWADTEAFF. In nucleotides, the CDR3 is TGTGCCAGCTCACCGTGGGCGGATACAGAAGCTTTCTTT.